The entry that follows covers one TCR beta chain sequence. What it binds is not known. The record originates from a study of PD-L1 blockade in urothelial cancer. Study in general: Among blood samples, the median T cell count was approximately 140,000.

V was trimmed by 4 bases and J by 6 bases, leaving 10 bases between them. Germline CDR1 and CDR2: SGHDT and YYEEEE. The CDR3 totals 12 residues. The time point: peripheral blood 6 weeks after treatment start. Clones were read by immunoSEQ multiplex PCR, and TCRdb kept only the in-frame ones, dropping some. The sample holds tens of thousands of clones, about nine tenths seen once. Points from the study as a whole: Clones that were tumor-associated expanded more in the blood of durable-benefit patients at 3 weeks.

The J gene is TRBJ1-1, the V gene TRBV5-6; D gene unclear. The sequencing here drew on PBMCs, taken around atezolizumab (anti-PD-L1) treatment. This TCR was recovered from a man in his sixties with urothelial cancer. CDR3 sequence reads: CASSTPVAEAFF. The DNA of the CDR3 is TGTGCCAGCAGCACCCCGGTCGCTGAAGCTTTCTTT.